This T cell receptor (beta chain) was obtained from a study of blood T cell repertoires in COVID-19. Study details: Specimens from acute and convalescent COVID-19 originated in the United States, Italy and Spain. The analysed material was cDNA or gDNA that came from T cells, B-cell-depleted T cells, or PBMCs.

As originally analysed: Quantification of nucleated cells was approximated via reference gene primer amplification. The method was immunoSEQ multiplex PCR; TCRdb's version includes in-frame clones alone and lacks a portion of them. The V and J calls and clone size come from that table; D and trimming were worked out from the DNA. The table records about 180,000 clones, roughly 87% of them present only once. Trimming pared 0 bases from V and 5 bases from J, leaving 17 bases between. Germline V gives CDR1 LGHDT, CDR2 YNNKEL (reference sequence). CDR3 length equals 17 residues. The source is a woman aged 45 to 65 with acute or convalescent COVID-19. This chain links TRBV3-1 (or the pseudogene TRBV3-2) with TRBJ1-5; D ambiguous. Material for sequencing was peripheral blood. CDR3 in amino acids: CASSQDRGCGPYQPQHF. The CDR3 DNA is TGTGCCAGCAGCCAAGATCGGGGTTGTGGCCCTTATCAGCCCCAGCATTTT.